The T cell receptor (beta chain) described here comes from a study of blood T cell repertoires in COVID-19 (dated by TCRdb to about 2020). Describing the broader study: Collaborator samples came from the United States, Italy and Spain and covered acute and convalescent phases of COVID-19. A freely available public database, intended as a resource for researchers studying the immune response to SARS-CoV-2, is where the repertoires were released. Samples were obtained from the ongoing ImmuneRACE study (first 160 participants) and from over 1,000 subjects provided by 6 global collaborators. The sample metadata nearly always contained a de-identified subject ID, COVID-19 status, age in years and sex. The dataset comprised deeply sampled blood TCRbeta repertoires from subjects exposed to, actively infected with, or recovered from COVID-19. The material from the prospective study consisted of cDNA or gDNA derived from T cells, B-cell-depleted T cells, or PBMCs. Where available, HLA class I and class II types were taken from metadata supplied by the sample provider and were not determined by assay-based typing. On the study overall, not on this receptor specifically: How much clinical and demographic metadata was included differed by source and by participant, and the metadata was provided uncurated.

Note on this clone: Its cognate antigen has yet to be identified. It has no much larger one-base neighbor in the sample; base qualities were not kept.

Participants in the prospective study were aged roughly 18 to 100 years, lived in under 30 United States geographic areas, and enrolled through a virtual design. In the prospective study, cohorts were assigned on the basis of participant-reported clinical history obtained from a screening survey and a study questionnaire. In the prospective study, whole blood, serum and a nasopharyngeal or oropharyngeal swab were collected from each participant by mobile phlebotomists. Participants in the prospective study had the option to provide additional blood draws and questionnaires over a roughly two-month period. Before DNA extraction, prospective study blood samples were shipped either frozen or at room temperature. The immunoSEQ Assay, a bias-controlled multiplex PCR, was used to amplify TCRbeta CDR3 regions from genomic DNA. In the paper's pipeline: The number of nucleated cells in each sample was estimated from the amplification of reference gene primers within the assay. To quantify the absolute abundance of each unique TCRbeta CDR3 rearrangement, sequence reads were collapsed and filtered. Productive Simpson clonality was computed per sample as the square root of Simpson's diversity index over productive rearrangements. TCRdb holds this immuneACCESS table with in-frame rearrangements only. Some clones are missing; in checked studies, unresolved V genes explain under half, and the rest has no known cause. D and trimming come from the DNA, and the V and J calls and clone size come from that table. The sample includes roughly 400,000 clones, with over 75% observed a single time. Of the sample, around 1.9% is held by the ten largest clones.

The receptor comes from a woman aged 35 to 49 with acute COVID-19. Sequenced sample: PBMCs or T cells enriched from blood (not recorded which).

The CDR3 protein is CASSLQDKYGYTF. Here is the DNA: TGTGCCAGCAGCTTGCAGGATAAGTATGGCTACACCTTC. Recombination joined TRBV7-9 with TRBJ1-2; no confident D gene assignment can be made. The germline V gene (reference sequence) yields SEHNR for CDR1 and FQNEAQ for CDR2. V lost 3 bases and J lost 5 bases; the stretch between them is 10 bases long. The CDR3 goes from the cysteine to the phenylalanine over 13 residues. Only the CDR3 region is kept as DNA, spanning 39 bases read in frame from base 1.